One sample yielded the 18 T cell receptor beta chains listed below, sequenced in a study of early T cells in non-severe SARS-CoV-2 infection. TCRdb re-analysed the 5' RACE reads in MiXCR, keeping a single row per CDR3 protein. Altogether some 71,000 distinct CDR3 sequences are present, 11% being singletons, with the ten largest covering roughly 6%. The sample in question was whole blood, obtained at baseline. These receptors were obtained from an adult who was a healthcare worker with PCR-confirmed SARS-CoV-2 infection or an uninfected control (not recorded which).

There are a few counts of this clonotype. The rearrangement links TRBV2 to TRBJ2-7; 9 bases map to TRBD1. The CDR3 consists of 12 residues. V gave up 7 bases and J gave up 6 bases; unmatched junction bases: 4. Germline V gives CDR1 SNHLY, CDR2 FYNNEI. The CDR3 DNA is TGTGCCAGCACGGACAGGGGAGGCGAGCAGTACTTC. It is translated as CASTDRGGEQYF.

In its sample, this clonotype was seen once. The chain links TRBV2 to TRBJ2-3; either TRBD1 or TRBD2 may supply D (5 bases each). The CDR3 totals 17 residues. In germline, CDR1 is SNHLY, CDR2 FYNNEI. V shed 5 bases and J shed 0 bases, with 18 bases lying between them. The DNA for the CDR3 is TGTGCCAGCAGTACTCTCACCCCGGGACGTAGCACAGATACGCAGTATTTT. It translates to CASSTLTPGRSTDTQYF. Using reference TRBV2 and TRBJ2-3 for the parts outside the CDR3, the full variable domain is EPEVTQTPSHQVTQMGQEVILRCVPISNHLYFYWYRQILGQKVEFLVSFYNNEISEKSEIFDDQFSVERPDGSNFTLKIRSTKLEDSAMYFCASSTLTPGRSTDTQYFGPGTRLTVL.

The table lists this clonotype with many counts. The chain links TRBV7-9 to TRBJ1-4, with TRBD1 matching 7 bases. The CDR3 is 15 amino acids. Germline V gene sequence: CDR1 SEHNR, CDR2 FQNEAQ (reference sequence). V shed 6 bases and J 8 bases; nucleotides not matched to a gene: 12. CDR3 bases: TGTGCCAGCAGTCCACACAGGGGTTATGGCGAAAAACTGTTTTTT. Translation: CASSPHRGYGEKLFF.

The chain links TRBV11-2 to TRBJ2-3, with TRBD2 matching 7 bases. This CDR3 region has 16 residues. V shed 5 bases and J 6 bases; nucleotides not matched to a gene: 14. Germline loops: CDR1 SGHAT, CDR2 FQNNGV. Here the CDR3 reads CASSTRTRAFFDTQYF. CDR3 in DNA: TGTGCCAGCAGCACAAGGACTAGGGCATTTTTTGATACGCAGTATTTT.

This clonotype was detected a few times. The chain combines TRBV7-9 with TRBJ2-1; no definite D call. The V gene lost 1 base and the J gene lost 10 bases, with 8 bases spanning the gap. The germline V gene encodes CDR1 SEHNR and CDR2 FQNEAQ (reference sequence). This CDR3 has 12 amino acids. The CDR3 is CASSLEPWEQFF. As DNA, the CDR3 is TGTGCCAGCAGCTTAGAGCCTTGGGAGCAGTTCTTC. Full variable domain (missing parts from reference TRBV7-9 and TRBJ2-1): DTGVSQNPRHKITKRGQNVTFRCDPISEHNRLYWYRQTLGQGPEFLTYFQNEAQLEKSRLLSDRFSAERPKGSFSTLEIQRTEQGDSAMYLCASSLEPWEQFFGPGTRLTVL.

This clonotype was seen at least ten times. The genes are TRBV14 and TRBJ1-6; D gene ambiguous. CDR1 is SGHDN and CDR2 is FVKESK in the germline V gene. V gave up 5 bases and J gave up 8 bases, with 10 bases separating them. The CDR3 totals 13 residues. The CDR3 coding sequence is TGTGCCAGCAGCGGTCTAAGGGATTCACCCCTCCACTTT. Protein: CASSGLRDSPLHF. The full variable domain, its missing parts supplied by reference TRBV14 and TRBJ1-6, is EAGVTQFPSHSVIEKGQTVTLRCDPISGHDNLYWYRRVMGKEIKFLLHFVKESKQDESGMPNNRFLAERTGGTYSTLKVQPAELEDSGVYFCASSGLRDSPLHFGNGTRLTVT.

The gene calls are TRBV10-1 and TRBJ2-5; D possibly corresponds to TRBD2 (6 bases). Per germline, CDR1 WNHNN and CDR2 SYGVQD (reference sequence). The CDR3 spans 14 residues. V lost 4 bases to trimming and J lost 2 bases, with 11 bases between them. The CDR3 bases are TGCGCCAGCAGTGCCGGGACTCGTCAAGAGACCCAGTACTTC. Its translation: CASSAGTRQETQYF.

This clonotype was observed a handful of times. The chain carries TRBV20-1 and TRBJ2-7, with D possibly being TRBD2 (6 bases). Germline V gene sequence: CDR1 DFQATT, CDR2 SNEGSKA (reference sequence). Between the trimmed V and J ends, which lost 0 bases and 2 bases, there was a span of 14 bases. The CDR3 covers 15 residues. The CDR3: CSARDPRGATYEQYF. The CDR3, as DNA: TGCAGTGCTAGAGATCCTCGCGGGGCGACCTACGAGCAGTACTTC.

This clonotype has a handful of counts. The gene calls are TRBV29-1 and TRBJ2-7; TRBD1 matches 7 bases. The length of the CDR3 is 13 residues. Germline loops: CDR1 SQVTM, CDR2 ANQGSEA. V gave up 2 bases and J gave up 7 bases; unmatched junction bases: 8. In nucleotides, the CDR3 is TGCAGCGTTGAACTATATAGGGGGCAGGAGCAGTACTTC. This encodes CSVELYRGQEQYF.

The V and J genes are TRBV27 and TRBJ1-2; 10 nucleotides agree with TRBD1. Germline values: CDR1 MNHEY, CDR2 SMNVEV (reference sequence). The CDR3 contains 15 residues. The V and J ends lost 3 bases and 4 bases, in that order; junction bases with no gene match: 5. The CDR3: CASSLTGGFIYGYTF. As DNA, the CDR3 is TGTGCCAGCAGTTTGACAGGGGGCTTTATCTATGGCTACACCTTC.

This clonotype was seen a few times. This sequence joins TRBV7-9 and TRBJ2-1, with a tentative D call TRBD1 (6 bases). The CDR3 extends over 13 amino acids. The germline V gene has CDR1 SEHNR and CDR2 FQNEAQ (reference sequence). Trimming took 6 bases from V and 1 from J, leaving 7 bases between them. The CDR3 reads CASRGQSYNEQFF. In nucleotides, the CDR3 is TGTGCCAGCAGAGGACAGTCCTACAATGAGCAGTTCTTC.

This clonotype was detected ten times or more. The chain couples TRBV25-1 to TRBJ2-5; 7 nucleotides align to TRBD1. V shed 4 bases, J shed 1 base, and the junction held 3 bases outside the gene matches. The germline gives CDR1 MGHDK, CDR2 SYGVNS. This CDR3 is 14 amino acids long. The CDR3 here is CASSGWDSQETQYF. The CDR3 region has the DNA TGTGCCAGCAGTGGGTGGGACAGCCAAGAGACCCAGTACTTC. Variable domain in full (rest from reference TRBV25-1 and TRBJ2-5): EADIYQTPRYLVIGTGKKITLECSQTMGHDKMYWYQQDPGMELHLIHYSYGVNSTEKGDLSSESTVSRIRTEHFPLTLESARPSHTSQYLCASSGWDSQETQYFGPGTRLLVL.

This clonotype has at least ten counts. Here the CDR3 reads CASSLTTRGMRTIKNIQYF. CDR3 sequence (DNA): TGTGCCAGCAGCTTAACCACCCGGGGGATGAGAACTATAAAAAACATTCAGTACTTC. The chain recombines TRBV11-2 with TRBJ2-4; D might be TRBD2 (6 bases). The CDR3 spans 19 residues. With 2 bases removed from V and 4 bases from J, the gap between germline ends came to 24 bases. In germline, CDR1 is SGHAT, CDR2 FQNNGV.

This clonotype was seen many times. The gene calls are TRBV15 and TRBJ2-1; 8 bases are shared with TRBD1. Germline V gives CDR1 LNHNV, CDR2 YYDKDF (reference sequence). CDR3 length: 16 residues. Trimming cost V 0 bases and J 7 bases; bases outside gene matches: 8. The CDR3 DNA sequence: TGTGCCACCAGCAGAGAAGGACAGGGTCTGGGGAATGAGCAGTTCTTC. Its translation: CATSREGQGLGNEQFF.

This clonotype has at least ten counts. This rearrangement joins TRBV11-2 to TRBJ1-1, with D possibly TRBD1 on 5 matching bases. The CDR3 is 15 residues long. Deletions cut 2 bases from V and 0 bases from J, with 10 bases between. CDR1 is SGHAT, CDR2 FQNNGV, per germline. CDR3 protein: CASSLKGRMNTEAFF. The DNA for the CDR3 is TGTGCCAGCAGCTTAAAGGGACGGATGAACACTGAAGCTTTCTTT.

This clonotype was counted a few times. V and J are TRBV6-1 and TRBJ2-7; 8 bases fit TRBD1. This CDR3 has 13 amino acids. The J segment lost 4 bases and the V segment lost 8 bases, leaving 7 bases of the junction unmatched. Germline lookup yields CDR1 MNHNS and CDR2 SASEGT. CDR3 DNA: TGTGCCAGCGTTAGACAGGGGTTGTACGAGCAGTACTTC. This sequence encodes CASVRQGLYEQYF.

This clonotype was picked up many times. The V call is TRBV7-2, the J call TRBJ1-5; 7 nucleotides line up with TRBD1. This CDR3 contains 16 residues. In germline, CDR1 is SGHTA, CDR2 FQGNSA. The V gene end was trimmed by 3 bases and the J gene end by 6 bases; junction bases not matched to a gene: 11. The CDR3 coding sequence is TGTGCCAGCAGCTTGCGCAGGGGGGATGCGGGTCAGCCCCAGCATTTT. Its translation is CASSLRRGDAGQPQHF.

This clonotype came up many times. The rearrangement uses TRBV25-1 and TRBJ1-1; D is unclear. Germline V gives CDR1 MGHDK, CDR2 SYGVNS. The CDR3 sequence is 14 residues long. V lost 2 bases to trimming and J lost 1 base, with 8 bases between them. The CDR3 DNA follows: TGTGCCAGCAGTGAAGTGGGGAGGAACACTGAAGCTTTCTTT. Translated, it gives CASSEVGRNTEAFF. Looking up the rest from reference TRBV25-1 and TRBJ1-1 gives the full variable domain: EADIYQTPRYLVIGTGKKITLECSQTMGHDKMYWYQQDPGMELHLIHYSYGVNSTEKGDLSSESTVSRIRTEHFPLTLESARPSHTSQYLCASSEVGRNTEAFFGQGTRLTVV.